Listed below are T cell receptor beta chains from one sample, sequenced in a study of blood T cell repertoires in COVID-19. The table came from immunoSEQ multiplex PCR; TCRdb's copy has only in-frame clones and leaves some out. The sample consists of tens of thousands of clones, about 82% of them appearing once. The specimen sequenced was peripheral blood. These receptors originate from a man aged 65-85 years with acute or convalescent COVID-19. Both conserved end residues are trimmed from each CDR3.

V gene,CDR3 protein
TRBV19,ASSIGGQGSSYEQY
TRBV3-1/TRBV3-2,ASRLGGAANEQF
TRBV4-2,ASSQNQGMNTEAF
TRBV6-5,ASRTSGGPSYEQY
TRBV6-5,ASTPGGTDTQY
TRBV18,ASSPDRTNTGELF
TRBV6-5,ASSYGVAGNNEQF
TRBV6-6,ASRDSSYNEQF
TRBV5-1,ASSLSGTGPPETQY
TRBV5-5,ASSLVGDGGQGAYGYT
TRBV20-1,SAITDTQY
TRBV7-9,ASSRGANTGELF
TRBV18,ASSPQSYEKLF
TRBV29-1,SAEDAGAHNEQF
TRBV19,ASSISGGFYNEQF
TRBV5-1,ASSLEQPATQY
TRBV15,ATSRDIVRTGANVLT